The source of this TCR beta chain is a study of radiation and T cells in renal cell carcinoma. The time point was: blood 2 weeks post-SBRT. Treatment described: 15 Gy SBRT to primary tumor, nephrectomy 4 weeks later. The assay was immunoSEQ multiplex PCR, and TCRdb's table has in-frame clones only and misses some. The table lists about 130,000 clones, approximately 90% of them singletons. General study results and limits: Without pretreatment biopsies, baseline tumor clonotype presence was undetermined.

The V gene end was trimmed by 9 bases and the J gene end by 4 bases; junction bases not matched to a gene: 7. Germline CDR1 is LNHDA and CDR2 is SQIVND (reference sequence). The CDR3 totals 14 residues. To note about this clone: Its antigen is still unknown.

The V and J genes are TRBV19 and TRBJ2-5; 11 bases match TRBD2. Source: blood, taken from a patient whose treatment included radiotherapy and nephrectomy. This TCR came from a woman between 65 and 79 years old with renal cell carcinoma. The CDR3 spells CASRGLAGGETQYF. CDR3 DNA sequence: TGTGCCAGCCGAGGACTAGCGGGTGGAGAGACCCAGTACTTC.